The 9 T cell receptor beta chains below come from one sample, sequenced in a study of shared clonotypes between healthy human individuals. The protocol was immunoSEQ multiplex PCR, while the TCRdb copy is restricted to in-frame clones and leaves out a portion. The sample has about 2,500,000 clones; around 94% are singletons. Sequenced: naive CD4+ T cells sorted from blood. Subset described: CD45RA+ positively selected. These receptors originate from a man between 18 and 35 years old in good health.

CDR3 amino acids: CASGRTAGADTQYF. CDR3 DNA: TGTGCCAGCGGACGGACAGCAGGCGCAGATACGCAGTATTTT. The gene calls are TRBV6-1 and TRBJ2-3; perhaps TRBD1 as D (6 bases). Looked up from germline, CDR1 is MNHNS and CDR2 is SASEGT. Trimming removed 8 bases at V and 4 bases at J, with 16 bases between. The CDR3 is 14 residues long.

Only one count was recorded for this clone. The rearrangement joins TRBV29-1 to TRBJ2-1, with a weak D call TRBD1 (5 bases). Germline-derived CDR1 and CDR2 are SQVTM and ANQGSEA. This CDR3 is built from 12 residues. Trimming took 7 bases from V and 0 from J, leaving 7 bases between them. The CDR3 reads CSGGRSYNEQFF. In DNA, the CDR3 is TGCAGCGGGGGCCGCTCCTACAATGAGCAGTTCTTC.

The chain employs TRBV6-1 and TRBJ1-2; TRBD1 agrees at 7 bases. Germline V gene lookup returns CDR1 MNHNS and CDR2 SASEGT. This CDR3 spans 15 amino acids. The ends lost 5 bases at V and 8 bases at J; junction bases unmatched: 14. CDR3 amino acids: CASSHDRVSTRGYTF. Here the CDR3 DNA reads TGTGCCAGCAGTCACGACAGGGTCTCGACCCGGGGCTACACCTTC.

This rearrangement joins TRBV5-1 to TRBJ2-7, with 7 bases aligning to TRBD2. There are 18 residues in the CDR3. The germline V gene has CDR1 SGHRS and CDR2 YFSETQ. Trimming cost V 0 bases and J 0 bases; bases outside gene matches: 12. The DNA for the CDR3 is TGCGCCAGCAGCTTGGGGTCGGGAGGCCCACCAAGCTCCTACGAGCAGTACTTC. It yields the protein CASSLGSGGPPSSYEQYF.

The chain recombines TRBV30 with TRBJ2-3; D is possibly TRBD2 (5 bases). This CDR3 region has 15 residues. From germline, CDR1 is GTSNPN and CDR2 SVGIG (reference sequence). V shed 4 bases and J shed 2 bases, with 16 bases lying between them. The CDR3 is CAWTIGLTATDTQYF. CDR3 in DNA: TGTGCCTGGACTATCGGACTCACGGCCACAGATACGCAGTATTTT.

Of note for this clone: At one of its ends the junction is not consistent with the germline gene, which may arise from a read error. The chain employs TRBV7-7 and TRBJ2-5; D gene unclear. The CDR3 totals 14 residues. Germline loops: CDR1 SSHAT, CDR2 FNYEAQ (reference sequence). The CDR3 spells CASSLSPDQETQYF. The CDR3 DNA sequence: TGTGCTAGCAGCCTCAGCCCCGACCAAGAGACCCAGTACTTC.

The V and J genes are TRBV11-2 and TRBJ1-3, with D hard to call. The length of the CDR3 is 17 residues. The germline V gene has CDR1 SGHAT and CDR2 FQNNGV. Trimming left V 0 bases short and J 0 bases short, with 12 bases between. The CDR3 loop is CASSLELGSDSGNTIYF. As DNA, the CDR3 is TGTGCCAGCAGCTTAGAATTAGGTAGCGACTCTGGAAACACCATATATTTT.

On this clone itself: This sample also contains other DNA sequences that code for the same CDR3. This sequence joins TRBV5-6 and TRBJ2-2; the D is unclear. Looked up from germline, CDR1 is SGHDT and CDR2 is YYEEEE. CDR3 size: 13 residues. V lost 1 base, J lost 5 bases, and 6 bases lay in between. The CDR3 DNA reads TGTGCCAGCAGCTTGTCTGGGACCGGGGAGCTGTTTTTT. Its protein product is CASSLSGTGELFF.

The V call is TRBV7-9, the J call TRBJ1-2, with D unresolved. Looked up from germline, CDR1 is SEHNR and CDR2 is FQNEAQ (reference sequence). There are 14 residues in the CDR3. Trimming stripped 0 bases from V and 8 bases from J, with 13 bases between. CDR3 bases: TGTGCCAGCAGCTTAGCGGCGGGTATTGGGGGCTACACCTTC. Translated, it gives CASSLAAGIGGYTF. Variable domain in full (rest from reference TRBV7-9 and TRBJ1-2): DTGVSQNPRHKITKRGQNVTFRCDPISEHNRLYWYRQTLGQGPEFLTYFQNEAQLEKSRLLSDRFSAERPKGSFSTLEIQRTEQGDSAMYLCASSLAAGIGGYTFGSGTRLTVV.